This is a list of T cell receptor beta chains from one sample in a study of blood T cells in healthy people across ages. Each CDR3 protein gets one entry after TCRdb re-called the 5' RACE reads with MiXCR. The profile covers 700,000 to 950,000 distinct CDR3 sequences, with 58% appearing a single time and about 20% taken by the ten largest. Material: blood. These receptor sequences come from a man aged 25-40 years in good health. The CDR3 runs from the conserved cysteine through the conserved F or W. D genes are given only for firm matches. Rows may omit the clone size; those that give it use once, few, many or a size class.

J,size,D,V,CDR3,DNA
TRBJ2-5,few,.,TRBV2,CASSGGASYQETQYF,TGTGCCAGCAGCGGCGGGGCTTCGTACCAAGAGACCCAGTACTTC
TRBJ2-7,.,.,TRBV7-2,CASSRDQIYEQYF,TGTGCCAGCAGCCGCGACCAGATCTACGAGCAGTACTTC
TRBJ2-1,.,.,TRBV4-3,CASSPGTGAGDEQFF,TGCGCCAGCAGCCCAGGGACTGGGGCAGGAGATGAGCAGTTCTTC
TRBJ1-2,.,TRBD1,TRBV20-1,CSASQQGYYGYTF,TGCAGTGCTAGCCAACAGGGGTACTATGGCTACACCTTC
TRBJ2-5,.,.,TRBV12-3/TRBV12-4,CASSLRGSRKEETQYF,TGTGCCAGCAGTTTACGGGGGTCCCGGAAGGAAGAGACCCAGTACTTC
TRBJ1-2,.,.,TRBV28,CASSFFNYGYTF,TGTGCCAGCAGTTTTTTTAACTATGGCTACACCTTC
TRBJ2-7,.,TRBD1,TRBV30,CAWRKTGGPYEQYF,TGTGCCTGGAGGAAGACAGGGGGCCCCTACGAGCAGTACTTC
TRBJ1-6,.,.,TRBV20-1,CSASSGFDNSPLHF,TGCAGTGCTAGTTCCGGGTTCGATAATTCACCCCTCCACTTT
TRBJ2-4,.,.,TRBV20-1,CSAREAHTGVGEQYF,TGCAGTGCTAGAGAAGCACATACGGGAGTGGGGGAGCAGTACTTC
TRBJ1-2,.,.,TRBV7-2,CASSLEVASYYGYTF,TGTGCCAGCAGCTTAGAGGTCGCGTCATACTATGGCTACACCTTC
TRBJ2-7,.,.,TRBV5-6,CASSSDRRNYEQYF,TGTGCCAGCAGCTCTGACAGGAGAAACTACGAGCAGTACTTC
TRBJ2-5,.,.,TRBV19,CASSYGGPPSQTQYF,TGTGCCAGTAGCTACGGGGGTCCCCCGAGCCAGACCCAGTACTTC
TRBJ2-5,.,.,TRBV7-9,CASSLKQGNQETQYF,TGTGCCAGCAGCTTAAAGCAGGGGAATCAGGAGACCCAGTACTTC
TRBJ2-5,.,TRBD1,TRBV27,CASRKQGTHETQYF,TGTGCCAGCAGGAAACAGGGGACGCACGAGACCCAGTACTTC
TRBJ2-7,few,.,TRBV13,CASSPGGLRSYEQYF,TGTGCCAGCAGCCCAGGGGGACTAAGGTCCTACGAGCAGTACTTC
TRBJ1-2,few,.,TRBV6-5,CASSYSIWGVYGYTF,TGTGCCAGCAGTTATTCAATTTGGGGGGTATATGGCTACACCTTC
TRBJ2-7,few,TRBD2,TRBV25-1,CASSELGGDEQYF,TGTGCCAGCAGTGAACTGGGAGGGGACGAGCAGTACTTC
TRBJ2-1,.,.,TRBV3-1,CASSQDAKEELPYNEQFF,TGTGCCAGCAGCCAAGATGCCAAGGAGGAACTACCCTACAATGAGCAGTTCTTC
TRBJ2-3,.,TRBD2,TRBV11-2,CASSSGTSASTDTQYF,TGTGCCAGCAGCTCCGGGACTAGCGCTAGCACAGATACGCAGTATTTT
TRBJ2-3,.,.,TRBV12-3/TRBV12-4,CAVHGGGTGDTQYF,TGTGCCGTCCATGGCGGGGGGACAGGAGATACGCAGTATTTT
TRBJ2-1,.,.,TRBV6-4,CASRDSTNNEQFF,TGTGCCAGCAGGGACTCGACTAACAATGAGCAGTTCTTC
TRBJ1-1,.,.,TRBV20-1,CSALREGRGTEAFF,TGCAGTGCCCTTAGGGAGGGGCGGGGAACTGAAGCTTTCTTT
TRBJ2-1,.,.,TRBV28,CASSDWAPFGEQFF,TGTGCCAGCTCGGATTGGGCCCCCTTCGGGGAGCAGTTCTTC
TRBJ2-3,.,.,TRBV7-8,CASSPTRLAATDTQYF,TGTGCCAGCAGCCCAACGCGGTTGGCGGCGACAGATACGCAGTATTTT
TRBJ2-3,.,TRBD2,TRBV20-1,CSVSRDYTDTQYF,TGCAGTGTCTCGAGGGACTACACAGATACGCAGTATTTT
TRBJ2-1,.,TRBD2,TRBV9,CASSVTHGTSGNNEQFF,TGTGCCAGCAGCGTAACTCACGGGACTAGCGGTAACAATGAGCAGTTCTTC
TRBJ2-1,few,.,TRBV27,CASALLDEQFF,TGTGCCAGCGCATTGCTGGATGAGCAGTTCTTC
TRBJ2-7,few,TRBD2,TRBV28,CASRATSGRMYEQYF,TGTGCCAGCAGGGCTACTAGCGGGAGAATGTACGAGCAGTACTTC
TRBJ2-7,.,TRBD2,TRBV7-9,CASSSGLGYYEQYF,TGTGCCAGCAGCTCCGGACTAGGTTATTACGAGCAGTACTTC
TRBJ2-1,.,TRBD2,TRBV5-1,CASSLVRGANEQFF,TGCGCCAGCAGCTTGGTGCGGGGGGCCAATGAGCAGTTCTTC
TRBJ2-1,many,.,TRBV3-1,CASSRDQIYNEQFF,TGTGCCAGCAGCAGGGACCAAATTTACAATGAGCAGTTCTTC
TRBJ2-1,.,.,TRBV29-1,CSVVQVSYNEQFF,TGCAGCGTTGTTCAGGTCTCCTACAATGAGCAGTTCTTC
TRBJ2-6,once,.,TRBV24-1,CATSDLHFVALSGANVLTF,TGTGCCACCAGTGATTTGCATTTCGTCGCGCTCTCTGGGGCCAACGTCCTGACTTTC